The 28 T cell receptor beta chains reported below all come from one sample, sequenced in a study of human T cells and chemical hapten exposure. Time point: patch test 1, 2 weeks after DPC sensitization. Regarding treatment: therapeutic diphenylcyclopropenone sensitization with weekly scalp DPC. TCRdb re-derived calls from the RACE reads in MiXCR, one entry per CDR3 protein. The sample lists 90,000 to 120,000 distinct CDR3 sequences; about 11% were seen once. The sample was whole blood, taken in connection with sensitization to the hapten diphenylcyclopropenone (DPC). The receptors were sampled from a woman aged 40 to 49 with alopecia areata. Some clones in this sample may be carry-over from other donors' samples.

The chain carries TRBV24-1 and TRBJ2-7; TRBD2 might be the D (6 bases). The CDR3 length is 15 residues. Germline CDR1 KGHDR, CDR2 SFDVKD. Trimming removed 0 bases at V and 2 bases at J, with 10 bases between. The CDR3 coding sequence is TGTGCCACCAGTGATTTGCACGGGGGAGCCTACGAGCAGTACTTC. Encoded protein: CATSDLHGGAYEQYF.

V is TRBV6-2 or TRBV6-3 and J is TRBJ2-3; D is perhaps TRBD2 (6 bases). V lost 2 bases and J 4 bases, leaving 13 bases between the germline ends. The germline V gene encodes CDR1 MNHEY and CDR2 SVGEGT. There are 15 residues in the CDR3. CDR3 sequence: CASSYHRESSDTQYF. CDR3 nucleotides: TGTGCCAGCAGTTACCATCGGGAGAGCTCAGATACGCAGTATTTT.

This clonotype was observed a handful of times. The V call is TRBV6-2 or TRBV6-3, the J call TRBJ1-2; a possible D gene is TRBD1 (5 bases). The germline gives CDR1 MNHEY, CDR2 SVGEGT. Trimming pared 7 bases from V and 3 bases from J, leaving 9 bases between. This CDR3 comprises 12 residues. The CDR3: CASTGSDYGYTF. DNA of the CDR3: TGTGCCAGCACAGGGTCTGACTATGGCTACACCTTC.

The chain uses TRBV29-1 and TRBJ1-4, with D perhaps TRBD1 (5 bases). CDR3 size: 14 residues. Trimming cost V 5 bases and J 6 bases, with 16 bases left between them. From germline, CDR1 is SQVTM and CDR2 ANQGSEA. This chain's CDR3 is CSVQRTGVDEKLFF. The CDR3 DNA is TGCAGCGTTCAAAGAACAGGAGTGGATGAAAAACTGTTTTTT.

This clonotype was detected ten times or more. The rearrangement joins TRBV28 to TRBJ2-7; D is possibly TRBD2 (6 bases). V lost 10 bases to trimming and J lost 5 bases, with 15 bases between them. CDR1 and CDR2 (germline): MDHEN, SYDVKM. The CDR3 covers 12 residues. In nucleotides, the CDR3 is TGTGCCACCCAAAAGGGAGGACACGAGCAGTACTTC. Translating gives CATQKGGHEQYF.

This clonotype has a count of ten or more. This chain connects TRBV11-2 to TRBJ2-5; TRBD2 agrees at 9 bases. V trimming: 5 bases; J trimming: 2 bases; junction bases outside the gene matches: 6. The germline V gene has CDR1 SGHAT and CDR2 FQNNGV. The CDR3 totals 15 residues. CDR3 sequence: CASSRSGRVQETQYF. The CDR3 DNA sequence: TGTGCCAGCAGCCGTAGCGGGAGAGTGCAAGAGACCCAGTACTTC.

This chain connects TRBV6-1 to TRBJ2-7; unclear D gene. Germline V gene sequence: CDR1 MNHNS, CDR2 SASEGT. The CDR3 consists of 13 residues. Between the trimmed V and J ends, which lost 5 bases and 3 bases, there was a span of 11 bases. The CDR3 DNA reads TGTGCCAGCAGTCGCACAGACAACTACGAGCAGTACTTC. This encodes CASSRTDNYEQYF.

The V call is TRBV27, the J call TRBJ2-1; D is possibly TRBD2 (6 bases). Trimming stripped 5 bases from V and 4 bases from J, with 9 bases between. CDR1 and CDR2 (germline): MNHEY, SMNVEV (reference sequence). CDR3 length: 13 residues. CDR3 nucleotide sequence: TGTGCCAGCAGTGCTAGCGCATACAATGAGCAGTTCTTC. Translated, it gives CASSASAYNEQFF.

Ten or more counts support this clonotype. J is TRBJ1-2 and V is TRBV5-1, with D maybe TRBD1 (6 bases). This CDR3 has 13 residues. Between the trimmed V and J ends, which lost 5 bases and 5 bases, there was a span of 13 bases. The germline CDR1 and CDR2 sequences are SGHRS and YFSETQ. The CDR3 DNA reads as TGCGCCAGCAGACCTACAGGGCCATATGGCTACACCTTC. This sequence encodes CASRPTGPYGYTF. The full variable domain, rest sourced from reference TRBV5-1 and TRBJ1-2, is KAGVTQTPRYLIKTRGQQVTLSCSPISGHRSVSWYQQTPGQGLQFLFEYFSETQRNKGNFPGRFSGRQFSNSRSEMNVSTLELGDSALYLCASRPTGPYGYTFGSGTRLTVV.

This clonotype was seen at least ten times. The chain links TRBV28 to TRBJ1-2, with 7 bases matching TRBD1. The ends lost 2 bases at V and 7 bases at J; junction bases unmatched: 7. Germline lookup yields CDR1 MDHEN and CDR2 SYDVKM. This CDR3 has 14 amino acids. CDR3 loop: CASSLGTARGGYTF. CDR3 DNA sequence: TGTGCCAGCAGTTTAGGGACAGCTAGGGGTGGCTACACCTTC.

This clonotype appeared many times. The genes are TRBV29-1 and TRBJ2-3; TRBD2 is a possible D gene (5 bases). The germline gives CDR1 SQVTM, CDR2 ANQGSEA. Trimming removed 4 bases at V and 5 bases at J, with 13 bases between. The CDR3 runs to 13 residues. The CDR3 spells CSVAAGLIDTQYF. The CDR3 nucleotides read TGCAGCGTTGCCGCAGGACTGATAGATACGCAGTATTTT.

This clonotype was recorded many times. The chain carries TRBV20-1 and TRBJ2-4, with 16 nucleotides matching TRBD2. From germline, CDR1 is DFQATT and CDR2 SNEGSKA (reference sequence). V shed 3 bases, J shed 3 bases, and the junction held 8 bases outside the gene matches. The CDR3 sequence is 18 residues long. The CDR3 is CSASGTSGRAGGKNIQYF. Here the CDR3 DNA reads TGCAGTGCTAGCGGGACTAGCGGGAGGGCCGGGGGCAAAAACATTCAGTACTTC.

This clonotype has just a few counts. The genes are TRBV28 and TRBJ1-1; D gene uncertain. V lost 2 bases, J lost 2 bases, and 15 bases lay in between. CDR1 and CDR2 (germline): MDHEN, SYDVKM. This CDR3 spans 16 amino acids. CDR3 loop: CASSLGFRGENTEAFF. CDR3 coding DNA: TGTGCCAGCAGTTTAGGGTTCCGGGGAGAAAACACTGAAGCTTTCTTT.

This clonotype came up a few times. The V gene is TRBV27, the J gene TRBJ1-1, with 8 nucleotides matching TRBD1. Trimming cost V 5 bases and J 5 bases; bases outside gene matches: 7. The CDR3 spans 14 residues. Germline V gene sequence: CDR1 MNHEY, CDR2 SMNVEV (reference sequence). The CDR3 protein is CASSPRQGPTEAFF. CDR3 coding DNA: TGTGCCAGCAGTCCCCGACAGGGGCCAACTGAAGCTTTCTTT.

V usage is TRBV28 and J usage is TRBJ2-1, with 8 positions matching TRBD2. V gave up 5 bases and J gave up 10 bases; unmatched junction bases: 7. The CDR3 covers 13 residues. The V gene's germline CDR1 is MDHEN and CDR2 SYDVKM. The CDR3 is CASSPGGGAEQFF. For the CDR3, the DNA is TGTGCCAGCAGTCCGGGAGGGGGGGCCGAGCAGTTCTTC.

The rearrangement links TRBV7-9 to TRBJ2-1, with a weak D call TRBD1 (6 bases). This CDR3 has 13 amino acids. Germline V gene sequence: CDR1 SEHNR, CDR2 FQNEAQ (reference sequence). V gave up 4 bases and J gave up 10 bases, with 14 bases separating them. The CDR3 region is CASSSPGGVEQFF. CDR3 nucleotides: TGTGCCAGCAGCTCTCCTGGGGGCGTAGAGCAGTTCTTC. Filled out from reference TRBV7-9 and TRBJ2-1, the complete variable domain reads DTGVSQNPRHKITKRGQNVTFRCDPISEHNRLYWYRQTLGQGPEFLTYFQNEAQLEKSRLLSDRFSAERPKGSFSTLEIQRTEQGDSAMYLCASSSPGGVEQFFGPGTRLTVL.

DNA for the CDR3: TGTGCCAGTAGTCATCGACAGGGAGACGATCTATATGGCTACACCTTC. It encodes CASSHRQGDDLYGYTF. V is TRBV19 and J is TRBJ1-2, with 7 bases fitting TRBD1. With 5 bases clipped from V and 5 bases from J, the junction kept 14 bases outside the gene matches. The CDR3 loop spans 16 amino acids. Germline assignment: CDR1 LNHDA and CDR2 SQIVND (reference sequence).

This clonotype was recorded at least ten times. This chain uses TRBV19 with TRBJ2-1; 8 bases are a match to TRBD1. Germline V gene data show CDR1 as LNHDA and CDR2 as SQIVND (reference sequence). CDR3 size: 15 residues. J lost 3 bases, V lost 3 bases, and 4 bases had no gene match. This CDR3 reads CASSILGQGYNEQFF. Written as DNA, the CDR3 is TGTGCCAGTAGTATTTTAGGACAGGGCTACAATGAGCAGTTCTTC.

This clonotype was recorded a few times. This sequence joins TRBV14 and TRBJ1-2; 8 bases align to TRBD1. The CDR3 covers 13 residues. Germline loops: CDR1 SGHDN, CDR2 FVKESK. Germline trimming cut 5 bases from V and 6 bases from J; bases unmatched to any gene: 5. The CDR3 DNA reads as TGTGCCAGCAGCTTATGGACAGGGAATGGCTACACCTTC. Amino acids: CASSLWTGNGYTF.

CDR3: CSALGQGANGYTF. In nucleotides, the CDR3 is TGCAGTGCCTTAGGACAGGGGGCTAATGGCTACACCTTC. J is TRBJ1-2 and V is TRBV20-1; TRBD1 aligns across 11 bases. The CDR3 is made up of 13 amino acids. Germline values: CDR1 DFQATT, CDR2 SNEGSKA (reference sequence). V shed 6 bases, J shed 6 bases, and the junction held 6 bases outside the gene matches.

The V gene is TRBV7-9, the J gene TRBJ1-2; D is unresolved. Germline CDR1 reads SEHNR; CDR2 reads FQNEAQ (reference sequence). CDR3 length equals 14 residues. V dropped 2 bases and J dropped 4 bases, with 11 bases sitting between them. The CDR3 bases are TGTGCCAGCAGCTTACCTACAGCTTTCTATGGCTACACCTTC. This translates into CASSLPTAFYGYTF. Full variable domain (outside the CDR3, taken from reference TRBV7-9 and TRBJ1-2): DTGVSQNPRHKITKRGQNVTFRCDPISEHNRLYWYRQTLGQGPEFLTYFQNEAQLEKSRLLSDRFSAERPKGSFSTLEIQRTEQGDSAMYLCASSLPTAFYGYTFGSGTRLTVV.

The chain employs TRBV20-1 and TRBJ1-6, with D unresolved. Trimming cost V 3 bases and J 6 bases, with 18 bases left between them. CDR3 length equals 16 residues. The germline gives CDR1 DFQATT, CDR2 SNEGSKA (reference sequence). The CDR3: CSARSRQGSGNSPLHF. CDR3 nucleotides: TGCAGTGCTAGGAGCCGTCAAGGGTCGGGTAATTCACCCCTCCACTTT.

The chain uses TRBV19 and TRBJ2-1, with D perhaps matching TRBD1 (6 bases). The CDR3 length is 16 residues. Between the trimmed V and J ends, which lost 1 base and 6 bases, there was a span of 16 bases. Germline CDR1 LNHDA, CDR2 SQIVND (reference sequence). The CDR3 DNA sequence: TGTGCCAGTAGTATAGTTGACAGGACCCCCCCCAATGAGCAGTTCTTC. Its translation is CASSIVDRTPPNEQFF.

This clonotype was counted ten times or more. J is TRBJ1-1 and V is TRBV1; TRBD1 is the table's D call and was not checked against the DNA. TRBV1 is a pseudogene locus. The CDR3 totals 13 residues. In nucleotides, the CDR3 is TGCACCAGCAGTCGACAGGGGAGGACTGAAGCTTTCTTT. Protein: CTSSRQGRTEAFF.

This clonotype was observed at least ten times. The chain carries TRBV20-1 and TRBJ2-5; D is perhaps TRBD1 (6 bases). Trimming took 6 bases from V and 3 from J, leaving 20 bases between them. The CDR3 has 15 amino acids. Germline CDR1 DFQATT, CDR2 SNEGSKA (reference sequence). The CDR3 DNA reads TGCAGTGCCCAAGGCCGCAGGGACACGAAAGAGACCCAGTACTTC. This translates into CSAQGRRDTKETQYF.

V usage is TRBV20-1 and J usage is TRBJ2-5; 12 bases fit TRBD2. Germline-derived CDR1 and CDR2 are DFQATT and SNEGSKA (reference sequence). The junction had 16 bases not matched to a gene; V was cut back by 1 base and J by 4 bases. This CDR3 is built from 19 residues. CDR3 DNA sequence: TGCAGTGCTAGAGTTCCGCCCGGGACTAGCGGGCGGACGCGAGAGACCCAGTACTTC. Protein: CSARVPPGTSGRTRETQYF.

The genes are TRBV21-1 and TRBJ1-6; no check of the table's D call, TRBD1, against the DNA was made. TRBV21-1 is assigned pseudogene status. The CDR3 runs to 14 residues. In DNA form, the CDR3 reads TGTGCCAGCAGCATCCGACAGTTCTTCTCACCCCTCCACTTT. Translated: CASSIRQFFSPLHF.

This clonotype was recorded a few times. This chain links TRBV9 with TRBJ2-3, with D possibly being TRBD1 (6 bases). The CDR3 sequence is 15 residues long. Trimming stripped 3 bases from V and 2 bases from J, with 13 bases between. In germline, CDR1 is SGDLS, CDR2 YYNGEE. CDR3 region: CASSGTAGYTDTQYF. For the CDR3, the DNA is TGTGCCAGCAGCGGGACAGCCGGTTACACAGATACGCAGTATTTT.